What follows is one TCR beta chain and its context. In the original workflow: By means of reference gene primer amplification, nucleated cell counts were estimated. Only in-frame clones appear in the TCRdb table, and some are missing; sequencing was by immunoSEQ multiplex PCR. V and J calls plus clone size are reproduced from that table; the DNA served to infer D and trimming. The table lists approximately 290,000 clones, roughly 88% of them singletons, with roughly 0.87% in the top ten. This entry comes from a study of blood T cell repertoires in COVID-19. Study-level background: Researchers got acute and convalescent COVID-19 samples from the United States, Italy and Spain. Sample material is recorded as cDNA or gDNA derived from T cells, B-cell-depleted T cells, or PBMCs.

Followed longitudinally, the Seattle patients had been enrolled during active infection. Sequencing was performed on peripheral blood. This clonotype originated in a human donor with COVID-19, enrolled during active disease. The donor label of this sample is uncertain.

This CDR3 is CASSSQIYRGAVGANVLTF. CDR3 in DNA: TGTGCCAGCTCATCACAAATTTATCGGGGGGCTGTTGGGGCCAACGTCCTGACTTTC. The V and J genes are TRBV18 and TRBJ2-6, with a possible D match to TRBD2 (7 bases). Looked up from germline, CDR1 is KGHSH and CDR2 is LQKENI. The CDR3 is 19 amino acids. Trimming took 5 bases from V and 3 from J, leaving 23 bases between them. Together with reference TRBV18 and TRBJ2-6, the CDR3 gives the full variable domain: NAGVMQNPRHLVRRRGQEARLRCSPMKGHSHVYWYRQLPEEGLKFMVYLQKENIIDESGMPKERFSAEFPKEGPSILRIQQVVRGDSAAYFCASSSQIYRGAVGANVLTFGAGSRLTVL.